The sequence of this TCR beta chain was determined in a study of beta chain features in type 1 diabetes. Reverse transcribing all isolated RNA meant expressed TCRB transcripts were sequenced. The assay was immunoSEQ multiplex PCR, and TCRdb's table has in-frame clones only and misses some. The sample holds 250,000 to 300,000 clones, 8% seen once. The germline V gene encodes CDR1 MNHEY and CDR2 SMNVEV (reference sequence). The CDR3 is 15 residues long. With 6 bases removed from V and 1 base from J, the gap between germline ends came to 15 bases. For this clone: Antigen: not known.

Study results and caveats: Type 1 diabetes patients had fewer VDJ junction insertions and more deletions. In every one of the four CD4+ subsets, TCRB CDR3s were moderately but significantly shorter in Type 1 diabetes patients.

Sequencing was done on a sample of central memory CD4+ T cells from blood. The source is a woman between 18 and 29 years old in good health. J is TRBJ1-1 and V is TRBV27; TRBD1 might be the D (5 bases). In DNA, the CDR3 is TGTGCCAGCAGCCGCAGCTTGGGGGAGAACACTGAAGCTTTCTTT. Translation: CASSRSLGENTEAFF.